Below, one TCR beta chain is given with its context. Its antigen is as yet unknown. As originally analysed: CDR3 was compared across clinicopathological groups, and the resulting differences were used to build a distant-metastasis classifier for papillary thyroid cancer. MiXCR was used by TCRdb to re-call the PCR reads. For this entry, the V and J calls and clone size follow TCRdb and not the study's own pipeline. The sample has approximately 17,000 clones, approximately 27% seen once; the top ten hold roughly 22%. Nobody among the patients had been given any treatment before thyroid surgery. This record comes from a study of metastatic and nonmetastatic thyroid tumors. About the study: For malignant and benign thyroid patients, tumor or nodule tissue and blood were the sources whose repertoires were compared. Study findings and constraints: Malignant tumors reportedly showed significantly higher TCR beta diversity than benign nodules in both blood and tumor.

The germline V gene has CDR1 MNHEY and CDR2 SVGAGI. V shed 6 bases and J 7 bases; nucleotides not matched to a gene: 13. This CDR3 region has 17 residues. This sequence originates from a female donor with papillary thyroid cancer or a benign thyroid nodule (not recorded which). Some clones in this sample may be carry-over from other donors' samples. The V call is TRBV6-5, the J call TRBJ2-3; TRBD2 aligns across 13 bases. The sample taken for sequencing was tumor tissue. The CDR3 nucleotides read TGTGCCAGCAGATCGACTAGCGGGGGGCCTTTCGCATATACGCAGTATTTT. As protein: CASRSTSGGPFAYTQYF.